This TCR beta chain was found in a study of blood T cell repertoires in COVID-19. As for the study in general: PBMCs, B-cell-depleted T cells, or T cells provided the cDNA or gDNA that made up the material.

This clone has more than one count but fewer than ten. As processed by the authors: The assay estimated nucleated cells by amplifying reference gene primers. Sequencing was performed with immunoSEQ multiplex PCR; in TCRdb, only in-frame clones are kept and a portion is missing. The D gene and trimming were derived from the DNA, and the V and J assignments and clone size from that table. The sample carries roughly 150,000 clones, approximately 85% recorded once. Specimen: peripheral blood. This clonotype originated in a man older than 75 with COVID-19, enrolled during active disease.

The CDR3 sequence: CASSLMGLAGDEQYF. The CDR3 DNA follows: TGCGCCAGCAGCTTGATGGGACTAGCGGGGGACGAGCAGTACTTC. The rearrangement uses TRBV5-1 and TRBJ2-7, with 14 bases lining up with TRBD2. V was clipped by 1 base and J by 5 bases; unmatched bases: 2. Per the germline V gene, CDR1 is SGHRS and CDR2 is YFSETQ. The CDR3 totals 15 residues. Drawing the rest from reference TRBV5-1 and TRBJ2-7, the complete variable domain is KAGVTQTPRYLIKTRGQQVTLSCSPISGHRSVSWYQQTPGQGLQFLFEYFSETQRNKGNFPGRFSGRQFSNSRSEMNVSTLELGDSALYLCASSLMGLAGDEQYFGPGTRLTVT.